Shown below are 27 T cell receptor beta chains from a single sample sequenced in a study of cytotoxic CD8 clonotypes in ibrutinib-treated CLL. Repertoires were generated with immunoSEQ multiplex PCR, while TCRdb's copy carries only in-frame clones and drops some. The data show fewer than 400,000 clones, 67% seen once. Sequencing used PBMCs, obtained after 36 months of ibrutinib treatment. Receptors were obtained from a human donor with chronic lymphocytic leukemia.

The chain uses TRBV2 and TRBJ2-7; D is possibly TRBD1 (7 bases). The V end was cut by 7 bases, the J end by 0 bases, with 19 bases between. CDR1 SNHLY and CDR2 FYNNEI come from the germline V gene. The CDR3 consists of 16 residues. In DNA form, the CDR3 reads TGTGCCAGCAAAAGAGGGGGGACAGAGAGCTCCTACGAGCAGTACTTC. It encodes CASKRGGTESSYEQYF.

The chain has TRBV7-8 and TRBJ1-4, with D tentatively TRBD1 (5 bases). Trimming left V 1 base short and J 8 bases short, with 17 bases between. Germline lookup yields CDR1 SGHVS and CDR2 FQNEAQ. The CDR3 spans 16 residues. The CDR3 DNA reads TGTGCCAGCAGCTTAGTTTCGGGGACCCGGGTGGAAAAACTGTTTTTT. This codes for CASSLVSGTRVEKLFF.

The chain recombines TRBV7-8 with TRBJ1-5, with 9 positions matching TRBD1. Per the germline V gene, CDR1 is SGHVS and CDR2 is FQNEAQ. With 5 bases clipped from V and 9 bases from J, the junction kept 8 bases outside the gene matches. This CDR3 is 14 amino acids long. The CDR3 DNA sequence: TGTGCCAGCAGCCAGGGACAGGGCCCGATGCCCCAGCATTTT. Translating it yields CASSQGQGPMPQHF.

This sequence joins TRBV5-1 and TRBJ2-7; D gene unclear. V dropped 1 base and J dropped 6 bases, with 14 bases sitting between them. This CDR3 contains 14 residues. The germline V gene has CDR1 SGHRS and CDR2 YFSETQ. CDR3 sequence reads: CASSLPTADGEQYF. In DNA form, the CDR3 reads TGCGCCAGCAGCTTGCCAACAGCAGACGGCGAGCAGTACTTC.

The rearrangement uses TRBV6-5 and TRBJ2-7; 10 bases are a match to TRBD1. J lost 6 bases, V lost 6 bases, and 5 bases had no gene match. The CDR3 covers 13 residues. Germline lookup yields CDR1 MNHEY and CDR2 SVGAGI. CDR3 sequence: CASRRTGGSEQYF. As DNA, the CDR3 is TGTGCCAGCAGGCGGACAGGGGGAAGCGAGCAGTACTTC.

CDR3 nucleotides: TGTGCCAGCAGTTACGGACAGCCCTACGAGCAGTACTTC. Amino acid sequence: CASSYGQPYEQYF. The chain has TRBV7-9 and TRBJ2-7, with D possibly TRBD1 on 6 matching bases. Germline V lookup: CDR1 SEHNR, CDR2 FQNEAQ (reference sequence). The CDR3 extends over 13 amino acids. Trimming took off 6 bases at V and 2 bases at J, with 11 bases between the two ends.

The rearrangement joins TRBV25-1 to TRBJ2-2, with D perhaps matching TRBD2 (6 bases). CDR3 size: 16 residues. CDR1 and CDR2 (germline): MGHDK, SYGVNS. Trimming cost V 3 bases and J 2 bases, with 13 bases left between them. The CDR3 sequence is CASSDFGGLNTGELFF. The DNA for the CDR3 is TGTGCCAGCAGTGACTTCGGGGGTTTAAACACCGGGGAGCTGTTTTTT.

The rearrangement uses TRBV6-5 and TRBJ2-3; 8 positions agree with TRBD2. CDR3 size: 13 residues. The germline gives CDR1 MNHEY, CDR2 SVGAGI. Trimming removed 10 bases from V and 2 bases from J; junction bases left unmatched: 5. CDR3: CATIGLATDTQYF. CDR3 nucleotides: TGTGCCACCATCGGACTAGCCACAGATACGCAGTATTTT.

The J gene is TRBJ2-3, the V gene TRBV9; 9 bases are a match to TRBD1. The CDR3 has 17 residues. Germline loops: CDR1 SGDLS, CDR2 YYNGEE. The junction had 7 bases not matched to a gene; V was cut back by 0 bases and J by 2 bases. CDR3 loop: CASSVGPGQGLTDTQYF. CDR3 DNA sequence: TGTGCCAGCAGCGTAGGGCCGGGACAGGGACTCACAGATACGCAGTATTTT.

The J gene is TRBJ1-5, the V gene TRBV19, with no clear D. V lost 5 bases and J 5 bases, leaving 7 bases between the germline ends. CDR1 and CDR2 (germline): LNHDA, SQIVND (reference sequence). CDR3 length: 12 residues. For the CDR3, the DNA is TGTGCCAGTAGTGAGCCAGATCAGCCCCAGCATTTT. This translates into CASSEPDQPQHF.

In this sample, this clone turned up a few times. The rearrangement uses TRBV7-8 and TRBJ2-1; D is unresolved. This CDR3 region has 13 residues. V lost 1 base to trimming and J lost 3 bases, with 4 bases between them. Germline values: CDR1 SGHVS, CDR2 FQNEAQ. Written as DNA, the CDR3 is TGTGCCAGCAGCTTAGACTTCTACAATGAGCAGTTCTTC. Amino acid sequence: CASSLDFYNEQFF.

The rearrangement uses TRBV18 and TRBJ2-5, with 11 bases fitting TRBD2. Trimming cost V 3 bases and J 5 bases; bases outside gene matches: 8. Germline CDR1 and CDR2: KGHSH and LQKENI. This CDR3 region has 16 residues. CDR3 protein: CASSPASGRPEETQYF. The CDR3 nucleotides read TGTGCCAGCTCACCGGCTAGCGGGAGGCCCGAGGAGACCCAGTACTTC. Supplemented by reference TRBV18 and TRBJ2-5, the full variable domain reads NAGVMQNPRHLVRRRGQEARLRCSPMKGHSHVYWYRQLPEEGLKFMVYLQKENIIDESGMPKERFSAEFPKEGPSILRIQQVVRGDSAAYFCASSPASGRPEETQYFGPGTRLLVL.

The chain links TRBV5-4 to TRBJ2-1; either TRBD1 or TRBD2 may fit D (5 bases each). Looked up from germline, CDR1 is SGHNT and CDR2 is YYREEE (reference sequence). This CDR3 is 18 amino acids long. V was cut by 2 bases and J by 2 bases, with 20 bases left in between. CDR3 residues: CASSFPTNLRDAYNEQFF. CDR3 nucleotide sequence: TGTGCCAGCAGCTTCCCGACCAACTTAAGGGACGCCTACAATGAGCAGTTCTTC. The complete variable domain, with remaining parts taken from reference TRBV5-4 and TRBJ2-1, reads ETGVTQSPTHLIKTRGQQVTLRCSSQSGHNTVSWYQQALGQGPQFIFQYYREEENGRGNFPPRFSGLQFPNYSSELNVNALELDDSALYLCASSFPTNLRDAYNEQFFGPGTRLTVL.

V gene TRBV19 combines with J gene TRBJ1-2; D gene uncertain. Germline V gives CDR1 LNHDA, CDR2 SQIVND (reference sequence). The CDR3 extends over 14 amino acids. The V end was cut by 8 bases, the J end by 3 bases, with 16 bases between. The CDR3 protein is CASSKKGTHYGYTF. Written as DNA, the CDR3 is TGTGCCAGTTCAAAAAAGGGCACCCACTATGGCTACACCTTC.

This clone has a handful of counts. V gene TRBV7-3 combines with J gene TRBJ1-4, with D hard to call. Trimming shortened V by 4 bases and J by 8 bases, and 5 bases separated the two germline ends. The length of the CDR3 is 11 residues. The germline CDR1 and CDR2 sequences are SGHTA and FQGTGA. CDR3 sequence (DNA): TGTGCCAGCAGCTCGGAGGAAAAACTGTTTTTT. It translates to CASSSEEKLFF.

The V call is TRBV7-9, the J call TRBJ1-4; 10 bases align to TRBD1. Trimming took 5 bases from V and 6 from J; bases not matched to a gene: 12. Germline V lookup: CDR1 SEHNR, CDR2 FQNEAQ (reference sequence). There are 17 residues in the CDR3. CDR3 bases: TGTGCCAGCAGCCATCGGACAGGGGGTTGGTTGGATGAAAAACTGTTTTTT. It translates to CASSHRTGGWLDEKLFF.

The V call is TRBV15, the J call TRBJ1-1; tentative D call: TRBD1 (6 bases). Trimming took 1 base from V and 11 from J, leaving 14 bases between them. Germline V gene data show CDR1 as LNHNV and CDR2 as YYDKDF (reference sequence). CDR3 length: 13 residues. In DNA form, the CDR3 reads TGTGCCACCAGCAGAGGCCAGGGGTTAGTGGCTTTCTTT. It translates to CATSRGQGLVAFF.

The chain couples TRBV28 to TRBJ2-5; TRBD2 agrees at 8 bases. The J call may not be correct, given that the DNA end is closer to TRBJ2-7. Germline values: CDR1 MDHEN, CDR2 SYDVKM. This CDR3 spans 13 amino acids. CDR3 nucleotides: TGTGCCAGCAGTTTAGCACTAGCGGTCGAGCAGTACTTC. Residues: CASSLALAVEQYF.

The chain is built from TRBV28 and TRBJ2-1, with D unresolved. Germline loops: CDR1 MDHEN, CDR2 SYDVKM. V lost 6 bases to trimming and J lost 2 bases, with 14 bases between them. The CDR3 is made up of 15 amino acids. The CDR3 DNA is TGTGCCAGCAGATCTATGAAAGCTGCCTACAATGAGCAGTTCTTC. Translation: CASRSMKAAYNEQFF.

This chain connects TRBV11-2 to TRBJ2-7, with TRBD2 matching 9 bases. The J segment lost 7 bases and the V segment lost 5 bases, leaving 6 bases of the junction unmatched. The CDR3 consists of 13 residues. Germline V gene sequence: CDR1 SGHAT, CDR2 FQNNGV. The CDR3 is CASSPSGIGEQYF. The CDR3 DNA is TGTGCCAGCAGCCCTAGCGGGATCGGGGAGCAGTACTTC.

This clone was recorded a few times. The chain links TRBV19 to TRBJ1-2; D may be TRBD1 (5 bases). The CDR3 loop spans 15 amino acids. V lost 7 bases and J 0 bases, leaving 15 bases between the germline ends. Per germline, CDR1 LNHDA and CDR2 SQIVND (reference sequence). The CDR3 spells CASTRVGVSNYGYTF. The CDR3 DNA follows: TGTGCCAGTACCCGCGTAGGGGTTTCTAACTATGGCTACACCTTC.

The chain joins TRBV9 to TRBJ2-1, with 8 positions matching TRBD2. The trim removed 3 bases at V and 0 bases at J, leaving 5 bases unmatched. Germline CDR1 reads SGDLS; CDR2 reads YYNGEE. The length of the CDR3 is 16 residues. CDR3 sequence reads: CASSETSVSSYNEQFF. The DNA of the CDR3 is TGTGCCAGCAGCGAGACTAGCGTGAGCTCCTACAATGAGCAGTTCTTC.

The chain recombines TRBV19 with TRBJ2-2, with D perhaps being TRBD1 or TRBD2 (5 bases each). Germline-derived CDR1 and CDR2 are LNHDA and SQIVND (reference sequence). The CDR3 extends over 14 amino acids. V lost 1 base and J lost 4, with 7 bases in between. The CDR3 sequence is CASSIGGATGELFF. The CDR3 nucleotides are TGTGCCAGTAGTATAGGAGGGGCCACCGGGGAGCTGTTTTTT.

The J gene is TRBJ2-1, the V gene TRBV15, with D possibly TRBD1 on 5 matching bases. This CDR3 region has 14 residues. Germline CDR1 is LNHNV and CDR2 is YYDKDF (reference sequence). V lost 0 bases to trimming and J lost 3 bases, with 6 bases between them. The CDR3 DNA reads as TGTGCCACCAGCAGAGAGACAGACTACAATGAGCAGTTCTTC. Encoded protein: CATSRETDYNEQFF.

This clone has a single count. This chain uses TRBV27 with TRBJ1-6; D is unresolved. Per the germline V gene, CDR1 is MNHEY and CDR2 is SMNVEV (reference sequence). This CDR3 region has 13 residues. V gave up 5 bases and J gave up 8 bases, with 10 bases separating them. The CDR3 sequence is CASSPREDSPLHF. The CDR3 DNA sequence: TGTGCCAGCAGTCCACGGGAGGATTCACCCCTCCACTTT.

The J gene is TRBJ2-7, the V gene TRBV9; 11 positions agree with TRBD1. This CDR3 spans 15 amino acids. Germline CDR1 SGDLS, CDR2 YYNGEE. J gave up 7 bases and V 0 bases, and 6 bases lay outside the gene matches. The CDR3 nucleotides are TGTGCCAGCAGCGTAGGAGGACAGGGGGCGCGGGAGCAGTACTTC. Protein product: CASSVGGQGAREQYF.

The chain is built from TRBV9 and TRBJ2-1; tentatively, D is TRBD1 (6 bases). CDR3 length: 15 amino acids. Germline CDR1 is SGDLS and CDR2 is YYNGEE. V lost 3 bases, J lost 6 bases, and 16 bases lay in between. The CDR3 loop reads CASSALRGSPNEQFF. In DNA, the CDR3 is TGTGCCAGCAGCGCCCTCAGGGGTTCGCCCAATGAGCAGTTCTTC.